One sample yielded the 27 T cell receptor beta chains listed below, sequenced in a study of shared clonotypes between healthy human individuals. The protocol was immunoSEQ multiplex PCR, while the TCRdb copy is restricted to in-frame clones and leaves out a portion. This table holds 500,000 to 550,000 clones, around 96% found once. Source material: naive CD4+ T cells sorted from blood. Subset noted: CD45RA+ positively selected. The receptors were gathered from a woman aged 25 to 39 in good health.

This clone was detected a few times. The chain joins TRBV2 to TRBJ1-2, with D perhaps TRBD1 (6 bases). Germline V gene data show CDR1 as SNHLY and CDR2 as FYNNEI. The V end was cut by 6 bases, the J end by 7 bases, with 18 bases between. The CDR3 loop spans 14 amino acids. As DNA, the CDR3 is TGTGCCAGCAGGAACCCAGGGGCCCCGGGTGGCTACACCTTC. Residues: CASRNPGAPGGYTF.

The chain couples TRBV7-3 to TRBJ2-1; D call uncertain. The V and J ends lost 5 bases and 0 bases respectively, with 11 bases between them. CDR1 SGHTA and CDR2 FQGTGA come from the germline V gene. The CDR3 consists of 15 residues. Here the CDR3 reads CASSPTPSSYNEQFF. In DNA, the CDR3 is TGTGCCAGCAGCCCAACTCCCAGCTCCTACAATGAGCAGTTCTTC.

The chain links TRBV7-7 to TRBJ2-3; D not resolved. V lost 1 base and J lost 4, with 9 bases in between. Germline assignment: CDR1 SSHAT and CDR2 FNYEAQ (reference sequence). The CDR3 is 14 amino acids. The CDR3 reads CASSLVHPADTQYF. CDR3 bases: TGTGCCAGCAGCTTAGTACATCCGGCAGATACGCAGTATTTT.

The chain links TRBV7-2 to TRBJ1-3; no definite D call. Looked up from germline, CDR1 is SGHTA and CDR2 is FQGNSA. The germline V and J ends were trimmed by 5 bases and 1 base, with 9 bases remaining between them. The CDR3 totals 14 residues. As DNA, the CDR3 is TGTGCCAGCAGCCCACAGAGATCTGGAAACACCATATATTTT. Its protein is CASSPQRSGNTIYF.

DNA for the CDR3: TGTGCCAGCAGCTTGACCGGGACTAGCGGGAGGGTTGTAAAGACCCAGTACTTC. This encodes CASSLTGTSGRVVKTQYF. This chain links TRBV7-2 with TRBJ2-5; 16 positions match TRBD2. The CDR3 runs 18 residues. Germline assignment: CDR1 SGHTA and CDR2 FQGNSA. V shed 3 bases and J 6 bases; nucleotides not matched to a gene: 10. Filled out from reference TRBV7-2 and TRBJ2-5, the complete variable domain reads GAGVSQSPSNKVTEKGKDVELRCDPISGHTALYWYRQSLGQGLEFLIYFQGNSAPDKSGLPSDRFSAERTGGSVSTLTIQRTQQEDSAVYLCASSLTGTSGRVVKTQYFGPGTRLLVL.

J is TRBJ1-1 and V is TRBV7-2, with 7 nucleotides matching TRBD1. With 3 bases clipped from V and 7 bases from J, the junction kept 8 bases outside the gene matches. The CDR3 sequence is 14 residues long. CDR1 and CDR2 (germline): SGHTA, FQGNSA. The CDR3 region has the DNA TGTGCCAGCAGCTTCCCGACAGGGAGACATGAAGCTTTCTTT. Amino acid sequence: CASSFPTGRHEAFF.

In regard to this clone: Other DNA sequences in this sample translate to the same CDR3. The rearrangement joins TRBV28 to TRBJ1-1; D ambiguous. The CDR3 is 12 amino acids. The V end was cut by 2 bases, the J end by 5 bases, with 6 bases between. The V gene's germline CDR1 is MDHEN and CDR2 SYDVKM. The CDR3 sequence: CASSLGYTEAFF. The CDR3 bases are TGTGCCAGCAGTTTAGGGTATACTGAAGCTTTCTTT.

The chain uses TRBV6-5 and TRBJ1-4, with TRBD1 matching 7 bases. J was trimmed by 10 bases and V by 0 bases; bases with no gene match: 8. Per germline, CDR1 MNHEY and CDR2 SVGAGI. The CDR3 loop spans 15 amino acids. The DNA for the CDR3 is TGTGCCAGCAGTTACTCGGGCAGAGGGGGCCGAAAACTGTTTTTT. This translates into CASSYSGRGGRKLFF.

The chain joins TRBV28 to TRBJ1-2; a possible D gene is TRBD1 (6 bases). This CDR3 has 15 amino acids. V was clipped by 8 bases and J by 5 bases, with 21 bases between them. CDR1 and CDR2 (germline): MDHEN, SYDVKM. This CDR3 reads CASSLGGSARYGYTF. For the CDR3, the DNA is TGTGCCAGCTCCCTGGGGGGCAGCGCCCGATATGGCTACACCTTC.

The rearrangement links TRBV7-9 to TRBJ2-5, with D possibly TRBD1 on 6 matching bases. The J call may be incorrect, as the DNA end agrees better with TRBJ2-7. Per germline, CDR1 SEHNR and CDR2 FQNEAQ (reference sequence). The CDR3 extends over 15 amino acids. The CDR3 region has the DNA TGTGCCAGCAGCTTAACAGGCAGGGGTAAATACGAGCAGTACTTC. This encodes CASSLTGRGKYEQYF.

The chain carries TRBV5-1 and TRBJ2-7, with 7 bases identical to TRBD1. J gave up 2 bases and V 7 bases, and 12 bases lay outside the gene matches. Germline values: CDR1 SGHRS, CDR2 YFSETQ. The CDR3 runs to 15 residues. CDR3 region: CASRPLSDRAYEQYF. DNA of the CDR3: TGCGCCAGCCGACCCTTATCAGACAGGGCCTACGAGCAGTACTTC.

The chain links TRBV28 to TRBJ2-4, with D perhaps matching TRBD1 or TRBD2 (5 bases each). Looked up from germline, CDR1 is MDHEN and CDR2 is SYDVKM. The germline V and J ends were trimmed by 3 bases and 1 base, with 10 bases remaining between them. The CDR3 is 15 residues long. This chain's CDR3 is CASSFVWGAKNIQYF. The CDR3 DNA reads TGTGCCAGCAGTTTCGTGTGGGGGGCCAAAAACATTCAGTACTTC.

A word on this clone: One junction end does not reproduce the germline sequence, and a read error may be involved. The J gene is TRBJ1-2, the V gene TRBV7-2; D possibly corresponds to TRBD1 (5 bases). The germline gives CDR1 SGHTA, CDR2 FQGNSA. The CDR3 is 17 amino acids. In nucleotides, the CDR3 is TGTGCCAGCAGCAGCGATGAGGCTGGGGCAATTGTCTATGGCTATACCTTC. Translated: CASSSDEAGAIVYGYTF.

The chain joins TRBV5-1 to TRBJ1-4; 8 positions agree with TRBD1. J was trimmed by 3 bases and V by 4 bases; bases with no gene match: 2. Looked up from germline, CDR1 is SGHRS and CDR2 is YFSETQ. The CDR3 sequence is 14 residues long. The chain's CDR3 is CASSPTGANEKLFF. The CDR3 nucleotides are TGCGCCAGCAGCCCGACAGGGGCTAATGAAAAACTGTTTTTT.

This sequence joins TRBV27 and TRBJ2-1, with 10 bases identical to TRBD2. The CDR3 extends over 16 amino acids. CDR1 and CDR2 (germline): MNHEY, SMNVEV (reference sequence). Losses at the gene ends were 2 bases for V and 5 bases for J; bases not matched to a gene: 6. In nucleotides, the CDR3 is TGTGCCAGCAGTTTACGGGCTAGCGGGAGAAACAATGAGCAGTTCTTC. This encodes CASSLRASGRNNEQFF.

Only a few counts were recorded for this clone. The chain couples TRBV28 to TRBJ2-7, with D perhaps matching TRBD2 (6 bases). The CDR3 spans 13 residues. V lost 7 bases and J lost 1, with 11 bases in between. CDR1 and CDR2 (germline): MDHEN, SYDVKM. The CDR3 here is CASTTGLSYEQYF. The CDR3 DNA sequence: TGTGCCAGCACGACGGGACTTTCCTACGAGCAGTACTTC.

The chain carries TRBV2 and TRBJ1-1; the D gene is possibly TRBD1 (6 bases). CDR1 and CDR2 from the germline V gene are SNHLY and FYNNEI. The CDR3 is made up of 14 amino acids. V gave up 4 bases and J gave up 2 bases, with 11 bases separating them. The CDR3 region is CASSVQGPNTEAFF. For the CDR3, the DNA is TGTGCCAGCAGTGTTCAGGGGCCTAACACTGAAGCTTTCTTT.

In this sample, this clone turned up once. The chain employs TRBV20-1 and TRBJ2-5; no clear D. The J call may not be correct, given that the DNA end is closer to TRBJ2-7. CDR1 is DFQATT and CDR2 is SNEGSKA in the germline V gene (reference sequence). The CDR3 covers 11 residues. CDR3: CSARNSYEQYF. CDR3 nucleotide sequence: TGCAGTGCTAGAAACAGTTACGAGCAGTACTTC.

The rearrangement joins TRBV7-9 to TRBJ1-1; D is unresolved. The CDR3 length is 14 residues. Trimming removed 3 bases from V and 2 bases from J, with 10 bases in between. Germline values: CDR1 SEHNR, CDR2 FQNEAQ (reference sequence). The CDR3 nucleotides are TGTGCCAGCAGCTTTGAGGGTAGCAACACTGAAGCTTTCTTT. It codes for CASSFEGSNTEAFF.

As DNA, the CDR3 is TGTGCCACCGGGACTAGCGCGACTGGGGCCAACGTCCTGACTTTC. This gives the protein CATGTSATGANVLTF. The chain links TRBV28 to TRBJ2-6, with TRBD2 matching 10 bases. This CDR3 has 15 amino acids. After removal of 10 bases from V and 2 bases from J, the junction contained 5 bases not matched to a gene. Germline values: CDR1 MDHEN, CDR2 SYDVKM.

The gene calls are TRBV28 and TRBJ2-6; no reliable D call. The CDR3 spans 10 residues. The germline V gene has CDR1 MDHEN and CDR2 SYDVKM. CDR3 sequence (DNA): TGTGCAGTTGGGGCCAACGTCCTGACTTTC. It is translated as CAVGANVLTF.

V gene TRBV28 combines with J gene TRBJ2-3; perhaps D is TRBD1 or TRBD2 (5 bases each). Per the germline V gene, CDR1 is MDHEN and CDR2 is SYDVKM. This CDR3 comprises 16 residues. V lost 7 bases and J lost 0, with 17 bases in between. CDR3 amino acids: CASISGSGPSTDTQYF. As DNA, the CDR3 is TGTGCCAGCATATCCGGGTCGGGGCCTAGCACAGATACGCAGTATTTT.

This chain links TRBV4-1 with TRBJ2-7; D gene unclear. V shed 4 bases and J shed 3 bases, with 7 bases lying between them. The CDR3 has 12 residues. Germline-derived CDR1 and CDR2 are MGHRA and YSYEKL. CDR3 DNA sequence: TGCGCCAGCAGCCCCTCCGGCTACGAGCAGTACTTC. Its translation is CASSPSGYEQYF.

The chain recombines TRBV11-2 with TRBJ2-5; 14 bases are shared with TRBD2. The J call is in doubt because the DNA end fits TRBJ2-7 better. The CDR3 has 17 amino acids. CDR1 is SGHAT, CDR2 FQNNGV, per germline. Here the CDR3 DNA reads TGTGCCAGCAGCCCCTTGGGGACTAGCGGGAGAGTCTACGAGCAGTACTTC. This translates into CASSPLGTSGRVYEQYF.

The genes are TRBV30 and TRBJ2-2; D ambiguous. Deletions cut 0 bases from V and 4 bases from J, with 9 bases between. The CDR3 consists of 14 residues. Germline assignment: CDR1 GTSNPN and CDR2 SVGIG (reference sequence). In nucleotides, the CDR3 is TGTGCCTGGAGTGTACACGAGGTCACCGGGGAGCTGTTTTTT. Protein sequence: CAWSVHEVTGELFF. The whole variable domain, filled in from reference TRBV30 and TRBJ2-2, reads SQTIHQWPATLVQPVGSPLSLECTVEGTSNPNLYWYRQAAGRGLQLLFYSVGIGQISSEVPQNLSASRPQDRQFILSSKKLLLSDSGFYLCAWSVHEVTGELFFGEGSRLTVL.

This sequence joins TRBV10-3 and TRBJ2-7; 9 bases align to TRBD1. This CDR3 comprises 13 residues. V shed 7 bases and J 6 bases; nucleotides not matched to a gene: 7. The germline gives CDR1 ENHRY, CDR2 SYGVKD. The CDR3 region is CAIKEQGAGEQYF. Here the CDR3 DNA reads TGTGCCATCAAAGAACAGGGGGCGGGCGAGCAGTACTTC.

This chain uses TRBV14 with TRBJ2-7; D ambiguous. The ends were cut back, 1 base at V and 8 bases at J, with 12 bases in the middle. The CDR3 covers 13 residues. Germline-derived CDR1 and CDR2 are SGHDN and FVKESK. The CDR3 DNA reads TGTGCCAGCAGCCAAGGGTTTCCCCTCAAGCAGTACTTC. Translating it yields CASSQGFPLKQYF.